This T cell receptor beta chain was found in a study of vaccination and CD4 T cells after COVID-19 (dated by TCRdb to between 2020 and 2023). A note on the overall study: Every convalescent patient had a positive nasal swab PCR test for SARS-CoV-2, with mild disease in 8 to 10 patients and severe disease in one. The convalescent cohort included six males and four females, with two Hispanic individuals, seven Caucasians, two Asians and one multiracial person. Each participant got two doses of either the Pfizer-BioNTech BNT162b2 vaccine (n=8) or the Moderna mRNA-1273 vaccine (n=2). Post-COVID blood samples from convalescent patients were collected a median of around 100 days after diagnosis, with a range of roughly 30 to 170 days. The time from the second vaccine dose to post-vaccine blood sampling had a median of roughly 77 days and ranged from about 14 to 250 days. In under twelve COVID-19 convalescent patients and a handful of infection-naive healthy vaccine recipients, researchers compared the spike-specific CD4+ TCR repertoire from before mRNA vaccination with the repertoire from after. General conclusions and limits of the study: The number of convalescent patients in the study was relatively small, and the study did not examine early timepoints following natural infection. Although the median number of SARS-CoV-2-reactive clonotypes went up from 20 to 25 after infection to 30 to 45 after vaccination, the increase was not significant. In convalescent patients, a median approximately 89% of post-vaccine SARS-CoV-2-reactive clones were detected only after vaccination, suggesting vaccine-specific priming. Nearly all vaccine-specific clones in convalescent patients (304 of 307) were mono-reactive for SARS-CoV-2 spike rather than cross-reactive with common cold coronaviruses.

The convalescent patients' positive SARS-CoV-2 PCR tests were from March to December 2020, which was before the Alpha, Beta and Delta variants emerged in the United States. PBMCs were separated from whole blood using Ficoll-Paque Plus gradient centrifugation and then either used fresh or cryopreserved at -140C. The library was obtained by PCR. The sequencer was an Illumina iSeq 100. For the original study's pipeline: Non-productive sequences were removed, and CDR3s that did not start with C, did not end with F or W, or were shorter than 7 amino acids were discarded. CDR3 homology was assessed with Levenshtein distances (stringdist) and unrooted phylogenetic trees (ape) in R version 3.6.1. Using fastp at Q25 and MiXCR, TCRdb reprocessed the public reads and kept productive beta chains. Every CDR3 protein is listed once, alongside the most common genes and DNA of its rows. None of the V and J calls come from the authors' own analysis; TCRdb made them. Present in this sample are over 15,000 distinct CDR3 sequences, around 69% of which were seen just once. The ten largest clonotypes hold 1% to 1.3% of the sample.

Measured from the cysteine to the phenylalanine, the CDR3 is 15 residues long. CDR3 DNA is the only sequence kept; it has 45 bases, read in frame from the first base. Per the germline V gene (reference sequence), DFQATT is the CDR1 and SNEGSKA is the CDR2. At the junction V is shortened by 5 bases and J by 7 bases; bases outside the gene matches: 10. Comment on this clonotype: Its antigen remains unidentified. No much larger clone exists at a distance of one base, and base qualities are not known.

Sample: CD4+ T cells from blood, taken after SARS-CoV-2 vaccination. The chain uses TRBV20-1 and TRBJ1-4, with 10 junctional bases fitting TRBD1. The TCR sequence derives from a human donor who had recovered from COVID-19. The bases are TGCAGTGCTCGATTCCGACAGGGGGCGAGTGAAAAACTGTTTTTT. The encoded protein is CSARFRQGASEKLFF.